This entry describes one T cell receptor beta chain. Its antigen is currently not known. No much larger clone is present one base from it, and per-base qualities are unavailable. TCRbeta CDR3 regions were amplified from genomic DNA by means of the immunoSEQ Assay, a bias-controlled multiplex PCR. The study's own analysis went as follows. Within the assay, amplification of reference gene primers was used to estimate how many nucleated cells each sample contained. Sequence reads were collapsed and filtered to measure the absolute abundance of every unique TCRbeta CDR3 rearrangement. For each sample, productive Simpson clonality was calculated as the square root of Simpson's diversity index across productive rearrangements. Here the immuneACCESS table is served through TCRdb, limited to in-frame sequences with V and J called. Missing clones are a known gap in these copies; in checked studies unresolved V genes cover under half, and the rest lacks a known reason. Clonal size and the V and J genes are those of that table, whereas D and trimming came from the DNA. The sample yields about 98,000 clones; around nine tenths were counted once. Of the sample, about a tenth is held by the ten largest clones.

These data belong to a study of blood T cell repertoires in COVID-19 (dated by TCRdb to 2020 to 2022). Some background on the complete study: Samples from collaborators originated in the United States, Italy and Spain and spanned both the acute and convalescent phases of COVID-19. The prospective study material was composed of cDNA or gDNA derived from T cells, B-cell-depleted T cells, or PBMCs. Subjects who had been exposed to COVID-19, were actively infected with it, or had recovered from it provided the deeply sampled blood TCRbeta repertoires that made up the dataset. The repertoires were released in a freely available public database intended as a resource for research on the immune response to SARS-CoV-2. Samples were obtained from the ongoing ImmuneRACE study (first 160 participants) and from about 1,300 subjects provided by 6 global collaborators. Nearly every sample came with metadata listing a de-identified subject ID, COVID-19 status, age in years and sex. HLA class I and class II types, where available, came from metadata supplied by the sample provider rather than from assay-based typing. What the authors observed across the whole study: The amount of clinical and demographic metadata varied by source and participant and was provided uncurated.

Collaborating institutions collected whole blood in K2EDTA tubes following their own protocols. For TCRbeta analysis, collaborator samples were shipped as frozen whole blood, as isolated PBMCs, or as DNA extracted from either sample type. Here V drops 5 bases and J drops 9 bases, and the junction holds 10 bases not matched to any gene. Taken from the germline V gene (reference sequence), the CDR1 and CDR2 loops are LNHDA and SQIVND. The CDR3 covers 15 residues, taking in both the cysteine and the phenylalanine. Only the CDR3 part of the read is kept: 45 bases, read in frame from the first base. The specimen was peripheral blood. Rearrangement joined TRBV19 to TRBJ1-6, with TRBD1 matching 7 junction bases. This TCR was recovered from a man over 45 with acute or convalescent COVID-19. The CDR3 has the sequence CASSPRQGIGSPLHF. The nucleotides are TGTGCCAGTAGTCCCAGACAGGGTATTGGTTCACCCCTCCACTTT.